This is a list of T cell receptor beta chains from one sample in a study of T-cell memory formation after mild COVID-19. A single record per CDR3 protein comes from TCRdb applying MiXCR to the 5' RACE reads. This sample has 300,000 to 400,000 distinct CDR3 sequences, with approximately 29% found just once. Source material: PBMCs or a T cell subset sorted from them (not recorded which). Every receptor here comes from an adult woman who had mild COVID-19 (a few samples of this study predate the infection). Cell type and time point are not known. CDR3s include the opening cysteine and the closing phenylalanine or tryptophan. Fields, in order: clone size, J gene, V gene, D gene, CDR3 DNA, CDR3 protein. The D gene is left open where the match is weak. Size values are once, few and many counts, or a class for expanded clones, and some rows have none.

size: .
J: TRBJ2-4
V: TRBV2
D: TRBD2
DNA: TGTGCCAGCAGTCCGGGACTAGCCGTTAGAGGGAAAAACATTCAGTACTTC
CDR3: CASSPGLAVRGKNIQYF

size: few
J: TRBJ1-4
V: TRBV5-5
D: .
DNA: TGTGCCAGCAGTTCTGACCCGGGTCCAAATGAAAAACTGTTTTTT
CDR3: CASSSDPGPNEKLFF

size: few
J: TRBJ2-5
V: TRBV7-9
D: .
DNA: TGTGCCAGCAGCCCTCGGACGCAAGAGCAAGAGACCCAGTACTTC
CDR3: CASSPRTQEQETQYF

size: few
J: TRBJ1-6
V: TRBV11-2
D: TRBD1
DNA: TGTGCCAGCAGCCGACAGGGGTTGGATTCACCCCTCCACTTT
CDR3: CASSRQGLDSPLHF

size: .
J: TRBJ2-7
V: TRBV15
D: .
DNA: TGTGCCACCAGCAGAGGCAGACCCGGGGAGCAGTACTTC
CDR3: CATSRGRPGEQYF

size: .
J: TRBJ1-1
V: TRBV5-1
D: .
DNA: TGCGCCAGCAGCTTGGTAACCATGAACACTGAAGCTTTCTTT
CDR3: CASSLVTMNTEAFF

size: .
J: TRBJ2-7
V: TRBV4-1
D: .
DNA: TGCGCCAGCAGCCAAGAAGGGCTTTATTGGGATTCGAGGGCCAATCGCCCCTACGAGCAGTACTTC
CDR3: CASSQEGLYWDSRANRPYEQYF

size: .
J: TRBJ1-3
V: TRBV24-1
D: .
DNA: TGTGCCACCAGTGATTCAAGGGGAGGCCCTGGAAACACCATATATTTT
CDR3: CATSDSRGGPGNTIYF

size: .
J: TRBJ2-2
V: TRBV28
D: .
DNA: TGTGCCAGCAGACCTAGCGAAGCGAACACCGGGGAGCTGTTTTTT
CDR3: CASRPSEANTGELFF

size: .
J: TRBJ2-2
V: TRBV25-1
D: .
DNA: TGTGCCAGCGCCCTGAACACCGGGGAGCTGTTTTTT
CDR3: CASALNTGELFF

size: few
J: TRBJ2-3
V: TRBV5-6
D: TRBD1
DNA: TGTGCCAGCAGCTTGGGGGACAGCCTCCAGAATACGCAGTATTTT
CDR3: CASSLGDSLQNTQYF

size: .
J: TRBJ2-7
V: TRBV19
D: .
DNA: TGTGCCAGTAGTATATGGGGCCGGGAGCAGTACTTC
CDR3: CASSIWGREQYF

size: .
J: TRBJ1-3
V: TRBV9
D: .
DNA: TGTGCCAGCAGCCCTTTCCGGGCTCTCTCTGGAAACACCATATATTTT
CDR3: CASSPFRALSGNTIYF

size: .
J: TRBJ1-6
V: TRBV21-1
D: .
DNA: TGTGCCAGCAGCAAAGTTGGTAGGGTGCGATGGAATTCACCCCTCCACTTT
CDR3: CASSKVGRVRWNSPLHF

size: .
J: TRBJ2-3
V: TRBV5-1
D: TRBD2
DNA: TGCGCCAGCAGCACTAGCGGGGGGGCCGCAGATACGCAGTATTTT
CDR3: CASSTSGGAADTQYF

size: few
J: TRBJ1-1
V: TRBV4-1
D: .
DNA: TGCGCCAGCAGCCAAGATCGAGGTGCGGGGACTGAAGCTTTCTTT
CDR3: CASSQDRGAGTEAFF

size: .
J: TRBJ1-1
V: TRBV7-2
D: .
DNA: TGTGCCAGCAGCTTAAAGTCGAACTCTGAAGCTTTCTTT
CDR3: CASSLKSNSEAFF

size: few
J: TRBJ2-6
V: TRBV6-5
D: .
DNA: TGTGCCAGCAGTGACGTTATCAGCTCTGGGGCCAACGTCCTGACTTTC
CDR3: CASSDVISSGANVLTF

size: .
J: TRBJ2-7
V: TRBV20-1
D: TRBD2
DNA: TGCAGTGCTCGGACTAGCGGGGGCCACTACGAGCAGTACTTC
CDR3: CSARTSGGHYEQYF

size: .
J: TRBJ2-7
V: TRBV5-6
D: .
DNA: TGTGCCAGCAGCTTTACGGGGGAGTTGGCCTACGAGCAGTACTTC
CDR3: CASSFTGELAYEQYF

size: .
J: TRBJ2-3
V: TRBV6-1
D: TRBD2
DNA: TGTGCCAGCAGTGGAAGGCCCGAGGAAGCGGGGGCCGCTAGCACAGATACGCAGTATTTT
CDR3: CASSGRPEEAGAASTDTQYF

size: .
J: TRBJ2-7
V: TRBV11-1
D: TRBD2
DNA: TGTGCCAGCAGCCCATCCCGGACTAGCGGGATTTACGAGCAGTACTTC
CDR3: CASSPSRTSGIYEQYF

size: .
J: TRBJ2-1
V: TRBV5-1
D: .
DNA: TGCGCCAGCAGCGCGTCGGGACTCAACAATGAGCAGTTCTTC
CDR3: CASSASGLNNEQFF

size: .
J: TRBJ2-7
V: TRBV20-1
D: TRBD2
DNA: TGCAGTGCTAGTGATGGGCGGGGGGGCTACGAGCAGTACTTC
CDR3: CSASDGRGGYEQYF

size: .
J: TRBJ1-2
V: TRBV5-1
D: .
DNA: TGCGCCAGCAGCTTGGCCCCAGGGGCAGACTATGGCTACACCTTC
CDR3: CASSLAPGADYGYTF

size: .
J: TRBJ1-2
V: TRBV12-3/TRBV12-4
D: .
DNA: TGTGCCAGCAGTTTATGGGGGAACTATGGCTACACCTTC
CDR3: CASSLWGNYGYTF

size: many
J: TRBJ2-3
V: TRBV14
D: TRBD2
DNA: TGTGCCAGCAGCCAAGAGCGTCGGAGCGGGAGGGGACCGACAGATACGCAGTATTTT
CDR3: CASSQERRSGRGPTDTQYF

size: .
J: TRBJ1-1
V: TRBV20-1
D: .
DNA: TGCAGTGCTAGAGATCGGAACTCCTATATGAACACTGAAGCTTTCTTT
CDR3: CSARDRNSYMNTEAFF

size: .
J: TRBJ2-3
V: TRBV12-3/TRBV12-4
D: .
DNA: TGTGCCAGCAGCGAGACCAGCAAGTCAGATACGCAGTATTTT
CDR3: CASSETSKSDTQYF

size: .
J: TRBJ1-6
V: TRBV7-2
D: TRBD1
DNA: TGTGCCAGCAGCTCTCAGGTTGGACAGGGGCCCTATAATTCACCCCTCCACTTT
CDR3: CASSSQVGQGPYNSPLHF

size: .
J: TRBJ1-1
V: TRBV18
D: .
DNA: TGTGCCAGCTCCCCCTCGGAGGGGTCTACTTGGGACACTGAAGCTTTCTTT
CDR3: CASSPSEGSTWDTEAFF

size: .
J: TRBJ1-2
V: TRBV7-2
D: .
DNA: TGTGCCAGCAGGGGAGGGCTTTTCACAGGGATAAACTATGGCTACACCTTC
CDR3: CASRGGLFTGINYGYTF

size: .
J: TRBJ2-5
V: TRBV4-1
D: .
DNA: TGCGCCAGCAGCCGGACGGGACTCGAAGAGACCCAGTACTTC
CDR3: CASSRTGLEETQYF

size: .
J: TRBJ1-1
V: TRBV7-9
D: .
DNA: TGTGCCAGCAGCTTAGCCCTGGGGGGGGGCAAGAACACTGAAGCTTTCTTT
CDR3: CASSLALGGGKNTEAFF

size: .
J: TRBJ1-2
V: TRBV20-1
D: .
DNA: TGCAGTGCTAGAGTAGCCGGACTAGCTGGGGGCTACACCTTC
CDR3: CSARVAGLAGGYTF

size: few
J: TRBJ1-1
V: TRBV29-1
D: .
DNA: TGCAGCGGGGTCAGGGGAATTAACACTGAAGCTTTCTTT
CDR3: CSGVRGINTEAFF

size: few
J: TRBJ1-2
V: TRBV6-5
D: .
DNA: TGTGCCAGCAGTTATCGGCAGGGTAACGGCTACACCTTC
CDR3: CASSYRQGNGYTF

size: few
J: TRBJ2-7
V: TRBV29-1
D: .
DNA: TGCAGCGTTGCTGGTGGAGCAGGGGGGAACGAGCAGTACTTC
CDR3: CSVAGGAGGNEQYF

size: .
J: TRBJ2-1
V: TRBV12-5
D: .
DNA: TGTGCTAGTGGTTTGGTACAAGGCGGGACGGCGCGGGAGCAGTTCTTC
CDR3: CASGLVQGGTAREQFF

size: .
J: TRBJ2-7
V: TRBV11-2
D: .
DNA: TGTGCCAGCAGCTTTGGGGTGGGGGGCTCCTACGAGCAGTACTTC
CDR3: CASSFGVGGSYEQYF

size: .
J: TRBJ2-7
V: TRBV6-1
D: TRBD1
DNA: TGTGCCAGCAGTGAAGCGGGGACAGGGTCTAACGAGCAGTACTTC
CDR3: CASSEAGTGSNEQYF

size: once
J: TRBJ1-5
V: TRBV20-1
D: .
DNA: TGCAGTGCTAGTCAAGGCGGCGGAGGCAATCAGCCCCAGCATTTT
CDR3: CSASQGGGGNQPQHF

size: .
J: TRBJ2-1
V: TRBV7-9
D: .
DNA: TGTGCCAGCAGCTTAGCGTGGCGGGACTACAATGAGCAGTTCTTC
CDR3: CASSLAWRDYNEQFF

size: .
J: TRBJ2-1
V: TRBV3-1
D: TRBD2
DNA: TGTGCCAGCAGCTACAGTATGGCTAGCGGGAGTACTGAGCAGTTCTTC
CDR3: CASSYSMASGSTEQFF

size: .
J: TRBJ2-1
V: TRBV5-5
D: TRBD2
DNA: TGTGCCAGCAGTCGGGGGTTGTCTAGCGGGAGGAATGAGCAGTTCTTC
CDR3: CASSRGLSSGRNEQFF

size: .
J: TRBJ2-3
V: TRBV7-2
D: .
DNA: TGTGCCAGCAGCCCACTACGGGGGCCCGAGGCAGATACGCAGTATTTT
CDR3: CASSPLRGPEADTQYF

size: .
J: TRBJ2-7
V: TRBV7-8
D: .
DNA: TGTGCCAGCAGCTTAGGGGACTCAATCTCCTACGAGCAGTACTTC
CDR3: CASSLGDSISYEQYF

size: .
J: TRBJ2-7
V: TRBV4-3
D: .
DNA: TGCGCCAGCAGCCAACTAACCAGGGGCCACGAGCAGTACTTC
CDR3: CASSQLTRGHEQYF

size: .
J: TRBJ1-1
V: TRBV11-1
D: .
DNA: TGTGCCAGCAGCTCTACTCGTCTGTGGAACACTGAAGCTTTCTTT
CDR3: CASSSTRLWNTEAFF

size: .
J: TRBJ1-2
V: TRBV18
D: .
DNA: TGTGCCAGCTCACCGAGCGCAGGAAGTGACTATGGCTACACCTTC
CDR3: CASSPSAGSDYGYTF

size: few
J: TRBJ2-2
V: TRBV29-1
D: .
DNA: TGCAGCGTTGCGTGGACCGGGGAGCTGTTTTTT
CDR3: CSVAWTGELFF

size: few
J: TRBJ2-6
V: TRBV7-2
D: .
DNA: TGTGCCAGCAGCCCAGGAAGTGGTGGGGCCAACGTCCTGACTTTC
CDR3: CASSPGSGGANVLTF

size: .
J: TRBJ2-1
V: TRBV7-2
D: .
DNA: TGTGCCAGCAGCTTATTGGGATCGGACCAGTTCTTC
CDR3: CASSLLGSDQFF